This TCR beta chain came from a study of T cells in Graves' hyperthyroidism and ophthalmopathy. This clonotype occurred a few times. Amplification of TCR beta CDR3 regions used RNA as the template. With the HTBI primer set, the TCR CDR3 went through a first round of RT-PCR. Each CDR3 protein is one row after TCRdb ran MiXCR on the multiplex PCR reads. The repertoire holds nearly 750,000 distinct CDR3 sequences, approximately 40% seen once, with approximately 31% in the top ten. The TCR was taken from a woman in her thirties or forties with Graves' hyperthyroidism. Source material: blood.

This CDR3 reads CASSQGTGGLEQYF. The DNA of the CDR3 is TGTGCCAGCAGTCAAGGTACGGGGGGCCTCGAGCAGTACTTC. The chain has TRBV12-3 or TRBV12-4 and TRBJ2-7; the D gene is possibly TRBD2 (7 bases). V was shortened by 5 bases and J by 6 bases, with 17 bases between the two germline ends. The CDR3 is 14 amino acids.